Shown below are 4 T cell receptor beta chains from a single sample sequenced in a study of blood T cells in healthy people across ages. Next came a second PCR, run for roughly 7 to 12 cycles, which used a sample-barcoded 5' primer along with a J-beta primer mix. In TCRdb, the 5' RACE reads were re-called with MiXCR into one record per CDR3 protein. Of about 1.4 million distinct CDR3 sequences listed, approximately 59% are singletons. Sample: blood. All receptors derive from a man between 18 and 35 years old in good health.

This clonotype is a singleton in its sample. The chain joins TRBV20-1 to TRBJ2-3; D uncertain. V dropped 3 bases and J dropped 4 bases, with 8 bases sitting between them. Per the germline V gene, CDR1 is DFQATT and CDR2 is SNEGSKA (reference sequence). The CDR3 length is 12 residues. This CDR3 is CSASEGPDTQYF. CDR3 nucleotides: TGCAGTGCTAGTGAAGGGCCAGATACGCAGTATTTT.

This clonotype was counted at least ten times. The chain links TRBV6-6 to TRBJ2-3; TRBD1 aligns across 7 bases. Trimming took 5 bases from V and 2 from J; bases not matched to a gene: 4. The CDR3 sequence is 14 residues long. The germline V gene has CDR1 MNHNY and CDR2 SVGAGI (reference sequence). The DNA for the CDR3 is TGTGCCAGCAGTAAGGGACAGTCCACAGATACGCAGTATTTT. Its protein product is CASSKGQSTDTQYF.

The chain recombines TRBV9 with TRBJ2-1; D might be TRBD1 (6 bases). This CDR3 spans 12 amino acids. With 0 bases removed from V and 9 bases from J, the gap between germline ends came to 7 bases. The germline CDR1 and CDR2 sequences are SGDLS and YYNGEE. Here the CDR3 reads CASSVAGAEQFF. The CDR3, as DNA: TGTGCCAGCAGCGTAGCAGGGGCTGAGCAGTTCTTC.

DNA of the CDR3: TGTGCCAGCAGCTTGGAGGAGACAGGGTTCTACGAGCAGTACTTC. This gives the protein CASSLEETGFYEQYF. The chain couples TRBV5-5 to TRBJ2-4, with 7 bases matching TRBD1. The DNA end lines up better with TRBJ2-7; the J call may be wrong. Looked up from germline, CDR1 is SGHKS and CDR2 is YYEKEE (reference sequence). The CDR3 is 15 amino acids.